This is a list of T cell receptor beta chains from one sample in a study of response to subunit inactivated influenza vaccine. Via MiXCR, TCRdb re-called the RT-PCR reads, giving one row per CDR3 protein. This sample has 630,000 or so distinct CDR3 sequences, with about a sixth found just once. The sample was PBMCs from blood, taken approximately 13 days after vaccination. The receptors were sampled from a man aged 45 to 65 who received an inactivated influenza vaccine. Both conserved end residues are part of each CDR3. The order of the fields is D gene, V gene, clone size, CDR3 length, J gene, CDR3 DNA, CDR3 protein. The D gene is left open where the match is weak. The size of a clone is reported for some rows only, either as once, few or many, or as a class for expanded clones.

d_call: TRBD2
v_call: TRBV20-1
clone_size: NA
cdr3_length: 15
j_call: TRBJ2-1
cdr3_nt: TGCAGTGCTAATACGGGACTAGCGGTTTATGGTGAGCAGTTCTTC
cdr3_aa: CSANTGLAVYGEQFF

d_call: NA
v_call: TRBV12-3/TRBV12-4
clone_size: many
cdr3_length: 12
j_call: TRBJ2-7
cdr3_nt: TGTGCCAGCAGTTTAGGTCTACACGAGCAGTACTTC
cdr3_aa: CASSLGLHEQYF

d_call: NA
v_call: TRBV5-1
clone_size: few
cdr3_length: 15
j_call: TRBJ2-3
cdr3_nt: TGCGCCAGCAGCCCACACAGGGCTAGCACAGATACGCAGTATTTT
cdr3_aa: CASSPHRASTDTQYF

d_call: TRBD2
v_call: TRBV9
clone_size: NA
cdr3_length: 14
j_call: TRBJ2-1
cdr3_nt: TGTGCCAGCAGCGGCGGGACTAGCGGGTACGAGCAGTTCTTC
cdr3_aa: CASSGGTSGYEQFF

d_call: NA
v_call: TRBV12-3/TRBV12-4
clone_size: few
cdr3_length: 16
j_call: TRBJ2-2
cdr3_nt: TGTGCCAGCAGTTGGGGTGCCCGGCGGAACACCGGGGAGCTGTTTTTT
cdr3_aa: CASSWGARRNTGELFF

d_call: NA
v_call: TRBV2
clone_size: few
cdr3_length: 17
j_call: TRBJ2-1
cdr3_nt: TGTGCCAGCAGTGAAGCGCTTTCTCCAGGACCCTACAATGAGCAGTTCTTC
cdr3_aa: CASSEALSPGPYNEQFF

d_call: NA
v_call: TRBV7-9
clone_size: NA
cdr3_length: 10
j_call: TRBJ1-2
cdr3_nt: TGTGCCAGCAGCCCCGATGGCTACACCTTC
cdr3_aa: CASSPDGYTF

d_call: NA
v_call: TRBV7-9
clone_size: NA
cdr3_length: 16
j_call: TRBJ2-1
cdr3_nt: TGTGCCAGCAGCCAGCTTCGGGGCAGGGTCCTGAATGAGCAGTTCTTC
cdr3_aa: CASSQLRGRVLNEQFF

d_call: NA
v_call: TRBV5-1
clone_size: few
cdr3_length: 15
j_call: TRBJ2-3
cdr3_nt: TGCGCCAGCCGCAACGGGCACACCGACACAGATACGCAGTATTTT
cdr3_aa: CASRNGHTDTDTQYF

d_call: NA
v_call: TRBV10-1
clone_size: NA
cdr3_length: 14
j_call: TRBJ2-2
cdr3_nt: TGCGCCAGCGCGACAACCACGAACACCGGGGAGCTGTTTTTT
cdr3_aa: CASATTTNTGELFF

d_call: NA
v_call: TRBV7-8
clone_size: few
cdr3_length: 14
j_call: TRBJ2-1
cdr3_nt: TGTGCCAGCAGCTTGGGACACGGATCGATTGAGCAGTTCTTC
cdr3_aa: CASSLGHGSIEQFF